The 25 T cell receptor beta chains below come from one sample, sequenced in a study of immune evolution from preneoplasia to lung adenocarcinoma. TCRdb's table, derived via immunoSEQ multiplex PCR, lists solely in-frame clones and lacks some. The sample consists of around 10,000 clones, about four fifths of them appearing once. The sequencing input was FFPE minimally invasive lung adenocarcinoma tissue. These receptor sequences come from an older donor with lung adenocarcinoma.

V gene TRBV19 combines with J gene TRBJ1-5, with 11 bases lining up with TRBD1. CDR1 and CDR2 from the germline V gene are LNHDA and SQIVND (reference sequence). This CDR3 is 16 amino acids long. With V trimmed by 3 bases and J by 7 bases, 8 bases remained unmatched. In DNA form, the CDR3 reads TGTGCCAGTAGTATGTTGGGAGGACAGGGGGCCCAGCCCCAGCATTTT. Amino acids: CASSMLGGQGAQPQHF.

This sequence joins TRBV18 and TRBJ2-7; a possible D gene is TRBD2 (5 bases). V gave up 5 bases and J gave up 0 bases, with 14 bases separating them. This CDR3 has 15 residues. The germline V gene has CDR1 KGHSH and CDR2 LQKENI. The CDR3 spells CASSELAGASYEQYF. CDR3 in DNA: TGTGCCAGCTCAGAGTTGGCGGGCGCCTCCTACGAGCAGTACTTC.

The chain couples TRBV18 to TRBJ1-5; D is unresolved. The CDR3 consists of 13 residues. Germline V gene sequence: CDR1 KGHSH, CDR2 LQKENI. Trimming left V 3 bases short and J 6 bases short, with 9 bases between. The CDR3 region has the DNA TGTGCCAGCTCACCGCTTGAGGGTCAGCCCCAGCATTTT. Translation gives CASSPLEGQPQHF.

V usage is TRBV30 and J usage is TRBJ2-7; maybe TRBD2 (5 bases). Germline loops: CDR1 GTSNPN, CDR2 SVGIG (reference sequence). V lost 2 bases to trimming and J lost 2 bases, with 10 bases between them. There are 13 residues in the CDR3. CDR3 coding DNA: TGTGCCTGGAGTACGGGATCGACCTACGAGCAGTACTTC. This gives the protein CAWSTGSTYEQYF.

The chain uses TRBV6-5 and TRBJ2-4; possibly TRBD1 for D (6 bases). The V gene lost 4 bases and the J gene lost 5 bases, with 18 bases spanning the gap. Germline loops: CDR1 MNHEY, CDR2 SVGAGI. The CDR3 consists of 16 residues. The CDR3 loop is CASSSPRGGGQNIQYF. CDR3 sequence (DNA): TGTGCCAGCAGTTCCCCACGCGGTGGGGGCCAAAACATTCAGTACTTC.

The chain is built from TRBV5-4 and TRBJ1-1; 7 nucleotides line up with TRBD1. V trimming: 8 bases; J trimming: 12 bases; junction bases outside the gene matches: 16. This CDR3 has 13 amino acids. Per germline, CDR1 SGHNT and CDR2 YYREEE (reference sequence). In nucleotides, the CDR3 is TGTGCCAGTCGGGGGGAGGGGGCAGCGTGGACTTTCTTT. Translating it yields CASRGEGAAWTFF.

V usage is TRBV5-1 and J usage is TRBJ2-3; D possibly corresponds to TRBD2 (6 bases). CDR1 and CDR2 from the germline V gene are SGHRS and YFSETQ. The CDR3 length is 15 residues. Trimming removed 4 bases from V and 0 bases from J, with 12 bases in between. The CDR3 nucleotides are TGCGCCAGCAGCCCCTTAGCGGCTAGCACAGATACGCAGTATTTT. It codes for CASSPLAASTDTQYF.

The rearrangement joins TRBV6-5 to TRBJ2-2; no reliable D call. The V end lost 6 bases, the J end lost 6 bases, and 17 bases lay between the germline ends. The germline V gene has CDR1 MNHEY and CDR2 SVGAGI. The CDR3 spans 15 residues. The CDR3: CASRRPAGIAGELFF. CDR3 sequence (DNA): TGTGCCAGCAGACGACCCGCCGGAATCGCCGGGGAGCTGTTTTTT.

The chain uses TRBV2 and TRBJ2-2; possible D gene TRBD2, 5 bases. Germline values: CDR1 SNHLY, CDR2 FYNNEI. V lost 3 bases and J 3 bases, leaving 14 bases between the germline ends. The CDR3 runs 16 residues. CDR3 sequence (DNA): TGTGCCAGCAGTGACCCCCCGGGGTTGGACACCGGGGAGCTGTTTTTT. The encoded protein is CASSDPPGLDTGELFF. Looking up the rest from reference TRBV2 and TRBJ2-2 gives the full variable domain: EPEVTQTPSHQVTQMGQEVILRCVPISNHLYFYWYRQILGQKVEFLVSFYNNEISEKSEIFDDQFSVERPDGSNFTLKIRSTKLEDSAMYFCASSDPPGLDTGELFFGEGSRLTVL.

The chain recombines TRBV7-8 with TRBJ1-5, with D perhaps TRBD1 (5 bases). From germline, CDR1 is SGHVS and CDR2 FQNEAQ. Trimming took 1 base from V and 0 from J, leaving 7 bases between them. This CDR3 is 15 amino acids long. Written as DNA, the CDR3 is TGTGCCAGCAGCTTAGGACAGTTTAGCAATCAGCCCCAGCATTTT. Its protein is CASSLGQFSNQPQHF.

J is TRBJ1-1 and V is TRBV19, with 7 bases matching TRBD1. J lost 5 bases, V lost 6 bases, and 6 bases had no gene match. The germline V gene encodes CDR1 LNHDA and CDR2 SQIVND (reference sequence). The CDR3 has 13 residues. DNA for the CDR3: TGTGCCAGTAGGCCGACAGGGCGAACTGAAGCTTTCTTT. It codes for CASRPTGRTEAFF.

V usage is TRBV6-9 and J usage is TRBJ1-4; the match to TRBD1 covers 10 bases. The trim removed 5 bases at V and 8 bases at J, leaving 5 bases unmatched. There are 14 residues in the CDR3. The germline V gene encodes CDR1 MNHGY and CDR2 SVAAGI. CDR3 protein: CASSVGTGVEKLFF. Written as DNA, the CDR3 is TGTGCCAGCAGTGTCGGGACAGGGGTGGAAAAACTGTTTTTT.

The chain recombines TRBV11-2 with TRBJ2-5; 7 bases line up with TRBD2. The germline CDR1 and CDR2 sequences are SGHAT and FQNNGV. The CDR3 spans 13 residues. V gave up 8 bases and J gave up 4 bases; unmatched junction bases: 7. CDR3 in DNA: TGTGCCAGCGGCGGGAGCTTGGGAGAGACCCAGTACTTC. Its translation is CASGGSLGETQYF.

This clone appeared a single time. This CDR3 is CASSLDVGAIILFF. CDR3 DNA sequence: TGCGCCAGCAGCTTGGACGTCGGGGCTATTATCCTGTTTTTT. The chain combines TRBV5-1 with TRBJ2-2; D might be TRBD1 or TRBD2, each matching 5 bases. CDR3 length: 14 amino acids. V lost 0 bases and J 14 bases, leaving 17 bases between the germline ends. CDR1 is SGHRS and CDR2 is YFSETQ in the germline V gene.

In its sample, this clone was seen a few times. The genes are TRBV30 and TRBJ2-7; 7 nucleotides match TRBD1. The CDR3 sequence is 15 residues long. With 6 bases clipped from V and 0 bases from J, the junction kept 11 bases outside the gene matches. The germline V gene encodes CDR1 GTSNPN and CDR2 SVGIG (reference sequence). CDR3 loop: CACWGGTDSSYEQYF. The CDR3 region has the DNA TGTGCCTGCTGGGGTGGGACAGACAGCTCCTACGAGCAGTACTTC.

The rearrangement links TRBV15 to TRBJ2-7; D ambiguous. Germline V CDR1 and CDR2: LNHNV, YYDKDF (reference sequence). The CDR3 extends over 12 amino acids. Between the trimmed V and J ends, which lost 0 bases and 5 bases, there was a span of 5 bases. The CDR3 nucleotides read TGTGCCACCAGCAGAGATTTTGACGAGCAGTACTTC. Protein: CATSRDFDEQYF.

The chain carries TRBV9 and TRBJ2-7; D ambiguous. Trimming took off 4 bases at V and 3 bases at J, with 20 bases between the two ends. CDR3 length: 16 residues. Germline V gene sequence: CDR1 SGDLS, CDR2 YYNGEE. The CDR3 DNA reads TGTGCCAGCAGCTCCCAACCGGACGGTCTTGGCTACGAGCAGTACTTC. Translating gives CASSSQPDGLGYEQYF.

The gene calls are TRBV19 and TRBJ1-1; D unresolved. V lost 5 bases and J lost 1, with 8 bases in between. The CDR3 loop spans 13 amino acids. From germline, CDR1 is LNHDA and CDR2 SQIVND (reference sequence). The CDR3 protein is CASSLTANTEAFF. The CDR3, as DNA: TGTGCCAGTAGTTTAACAGCGAACACTGAAGCTTTCTTT.

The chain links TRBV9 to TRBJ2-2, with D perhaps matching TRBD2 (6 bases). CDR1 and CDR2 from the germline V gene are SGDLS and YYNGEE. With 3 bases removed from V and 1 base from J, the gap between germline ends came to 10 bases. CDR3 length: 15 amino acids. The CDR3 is CASSGGLLNTGELFF. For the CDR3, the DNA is TGTGCCAGCAGCGGGGGACTTTTGAACACCGGGGAGCTGTTTTTT.

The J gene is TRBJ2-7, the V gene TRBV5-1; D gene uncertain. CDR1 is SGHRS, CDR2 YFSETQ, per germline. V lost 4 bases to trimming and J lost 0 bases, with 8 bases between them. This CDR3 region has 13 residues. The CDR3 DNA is TGCGCCAGCAGCCTGGCCACCTCCTACGAGCAGTACTTC. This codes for CASSLATSYEQYF.

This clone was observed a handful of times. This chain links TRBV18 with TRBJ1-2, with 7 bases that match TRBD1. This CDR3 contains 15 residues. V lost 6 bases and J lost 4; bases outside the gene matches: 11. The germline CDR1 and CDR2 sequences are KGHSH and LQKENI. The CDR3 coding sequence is TGTGCCAGCTCCCCTGGACAGGCCGGAGCCTATGGCTACACCTTC. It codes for CASSPGQAGAYGYTF.

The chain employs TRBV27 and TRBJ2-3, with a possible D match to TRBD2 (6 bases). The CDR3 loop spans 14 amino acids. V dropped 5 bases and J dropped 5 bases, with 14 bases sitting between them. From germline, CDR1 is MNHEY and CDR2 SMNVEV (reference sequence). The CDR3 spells CASSPWGGIDTQYF. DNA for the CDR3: TGTGCCAGCAGTCCATGGGGCGGGATAGATACGCAGTATTTT.

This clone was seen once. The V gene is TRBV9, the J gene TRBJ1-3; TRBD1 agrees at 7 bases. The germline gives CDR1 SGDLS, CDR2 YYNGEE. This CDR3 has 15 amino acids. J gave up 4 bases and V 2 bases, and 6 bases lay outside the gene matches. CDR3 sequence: CASSVGQQRGNTIYF. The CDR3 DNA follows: TGTGCCAGCAGCGTGGGACAGCAAAGAGGAAACACCATATATTTT.

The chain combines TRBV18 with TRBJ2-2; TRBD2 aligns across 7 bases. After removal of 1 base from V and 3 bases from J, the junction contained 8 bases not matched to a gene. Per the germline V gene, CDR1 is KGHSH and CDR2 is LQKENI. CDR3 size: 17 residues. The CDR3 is CASSPLRSSGYTGELFF. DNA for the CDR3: TGTGCCAGCTCACCACTTCGCTCTAGCGGTTACACCGGGGAGCTGTTTTTT.

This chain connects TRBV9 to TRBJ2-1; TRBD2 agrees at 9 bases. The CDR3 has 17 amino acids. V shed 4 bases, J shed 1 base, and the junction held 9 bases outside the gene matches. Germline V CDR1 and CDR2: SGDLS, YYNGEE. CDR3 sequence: CASSPRLADRSYNEQFF. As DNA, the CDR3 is TGTGCCAGCAGCCCTCGACTAGCGGATAGGTCCTACAATGAGCAGTTCTTC.